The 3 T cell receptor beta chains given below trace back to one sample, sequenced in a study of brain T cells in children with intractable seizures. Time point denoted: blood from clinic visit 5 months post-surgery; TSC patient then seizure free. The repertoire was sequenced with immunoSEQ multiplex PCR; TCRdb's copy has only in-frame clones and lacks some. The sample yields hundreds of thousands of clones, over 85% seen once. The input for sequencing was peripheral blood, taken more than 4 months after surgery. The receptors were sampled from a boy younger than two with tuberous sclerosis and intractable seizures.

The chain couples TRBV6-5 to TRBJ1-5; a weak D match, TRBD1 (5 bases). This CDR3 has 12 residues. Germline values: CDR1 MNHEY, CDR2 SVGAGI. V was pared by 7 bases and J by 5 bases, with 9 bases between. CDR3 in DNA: TGTGCCAGCAAAGGGGTTGATCAGCCCCAGCATTTT. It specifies CASKGVDQPQHF.

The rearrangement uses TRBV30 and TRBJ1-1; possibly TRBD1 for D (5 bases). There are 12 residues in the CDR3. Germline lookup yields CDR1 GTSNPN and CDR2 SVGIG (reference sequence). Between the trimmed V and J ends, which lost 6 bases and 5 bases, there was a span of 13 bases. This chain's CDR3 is CACSGGWTEAFF. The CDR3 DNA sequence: TGTGCCTGTTCGGGGGGATGGACTGAAGCTTTCTTT. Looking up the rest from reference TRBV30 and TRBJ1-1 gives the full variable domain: SQTIHQWPATLVQPVGSPLSLECTVEGTSNPNLYWYRQAAGRGLQLLFYSVGIGQISSEVPQNLSASRPQDRQFILSSKKLLLSDSGFYLCACSGGWTEAFFGQGTRLTVV.

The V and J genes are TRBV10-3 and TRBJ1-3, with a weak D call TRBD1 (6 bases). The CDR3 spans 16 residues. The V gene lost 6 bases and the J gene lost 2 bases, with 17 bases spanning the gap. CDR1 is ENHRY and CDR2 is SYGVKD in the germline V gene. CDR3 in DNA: TGTGCCATCAGGAGGACAGTTTTTGTTCCTGGAAACACCATATATTTT. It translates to CAIRRTVFVPGNTIYF.